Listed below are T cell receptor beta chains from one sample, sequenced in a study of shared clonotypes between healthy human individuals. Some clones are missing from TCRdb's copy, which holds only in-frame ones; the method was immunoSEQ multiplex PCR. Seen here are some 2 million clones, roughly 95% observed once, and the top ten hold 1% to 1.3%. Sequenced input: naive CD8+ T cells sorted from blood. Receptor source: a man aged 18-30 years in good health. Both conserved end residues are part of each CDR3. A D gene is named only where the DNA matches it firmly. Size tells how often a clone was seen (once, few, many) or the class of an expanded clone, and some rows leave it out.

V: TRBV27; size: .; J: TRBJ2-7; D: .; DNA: TGTGCCAGCAGCCCATTTCCCACAGGGTCCTTTTACGAGCAGTACTTC; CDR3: CASSPFPTGSFYEQYF
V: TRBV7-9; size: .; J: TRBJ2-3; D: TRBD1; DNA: TGTGCCAGCTACCCACAGGGGGCTTACACAGATACGCAGTATTTT; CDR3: CASYPQGAYTDTQYF
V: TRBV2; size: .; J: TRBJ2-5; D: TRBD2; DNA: TGTGCCAGCAGTGATATCGATAGCGGGAGTCAAGAGACCCAGTACTTC; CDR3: CASSDIDSGSQETQYF
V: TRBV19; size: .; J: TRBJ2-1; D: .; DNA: TGTGCCAGTAATATCGGGAACTCCTACAATGAGCAGTTCTTC; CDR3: CASNIGNSYNEQFF
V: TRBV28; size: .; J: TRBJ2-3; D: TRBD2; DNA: TGTGCCAGCAGTTTGACTAGCGGGGGTGTCCGGGATACGCAGTATTTT; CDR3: CASSLTSGGVRDTQYF
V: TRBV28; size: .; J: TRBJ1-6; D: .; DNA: TGTGCCAGCAGGGACTATAATTCACCCCTCCACTTT; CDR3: CASRDYNSPLHF
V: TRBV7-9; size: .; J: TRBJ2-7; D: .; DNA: TGTGCCAGCAGCTTAGATACTAGTTACGATTCCGAGCAGTACTTC; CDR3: CASSLDTSYDSEQYF
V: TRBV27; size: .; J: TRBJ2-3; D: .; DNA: TGTGCCAGCAGTTTGGTTGGCTCCACAGATACGCAGTATTTT; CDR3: CASSLVGSTDTQYF
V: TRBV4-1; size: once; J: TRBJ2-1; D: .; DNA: TGCGCCAGCAGCCCCTTCTTCGCTAGCGCCTACAATGAGCAGTTCTTC; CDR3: CASSPFFASAYNEQFF
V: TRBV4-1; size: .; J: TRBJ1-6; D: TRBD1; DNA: TGCGCCAGCAGCCACCAGACAGGGACGAATTCACCCCTCCACTTT; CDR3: CASSHQTGTNSPLHF
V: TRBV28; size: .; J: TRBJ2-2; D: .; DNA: TGTGCCAGCAGGGTTCTTATAGGGACACTCAACACCGGGGAGCTGTTTTTT; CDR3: CASRVLIGTLNTGELFF
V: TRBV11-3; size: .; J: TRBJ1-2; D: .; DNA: TGTGCCAGCAGCTCACAACACCAGGACAGAGCTAACTATGGCTACACCTTC; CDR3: CASSSQHQDRANYGYTF
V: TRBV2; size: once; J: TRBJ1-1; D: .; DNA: TGTGCCAGCACCCTAGGGACAGAAGCTTTCTTT; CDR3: CASTLGTEAFF
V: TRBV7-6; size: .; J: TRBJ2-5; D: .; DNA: TGTGCCAGCAGCTTAGTACCGCCCGGGGGCCTAGAAGAGACCCAGTACTTC; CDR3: CASSLVPPGGLEETQYF
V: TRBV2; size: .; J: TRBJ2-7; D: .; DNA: TGTGCCAGCAGTGATGGGGACGGGCAGTACTTC; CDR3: CASSDGDGQYF
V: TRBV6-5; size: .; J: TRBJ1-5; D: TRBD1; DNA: TGTGCCAGCAGTTCGACAGGGGGGTTCAATCAGCCCCAGCATTTT; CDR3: CASSSTGGFNQPQHF
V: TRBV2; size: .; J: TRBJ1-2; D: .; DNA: TGTGCCAGCAGTGAAGGGGAGGGGTACTATGGCTACACCTTC; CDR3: CASSEGEGYYGYTF
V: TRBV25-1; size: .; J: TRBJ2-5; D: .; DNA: TGTGCCAGCAGTAGTGAGACCCAGTACTTC; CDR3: CASSSETQYF
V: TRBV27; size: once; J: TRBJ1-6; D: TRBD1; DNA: TGTGCCAGCAGTCCAGGACAGGGTAATTCACCCCTCCACTTT; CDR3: CASSPGQGNSPLHF
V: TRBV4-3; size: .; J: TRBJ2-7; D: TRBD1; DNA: TGCGCCAGCAGCCCCGGACAGGGTGCCTACGAGCAGTACTTC; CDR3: CASSPGQGAYEQYF
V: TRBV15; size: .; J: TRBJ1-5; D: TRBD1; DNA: TGTGCCACCAGCAGAGACAGCGGCGACAGGGGCGATCAGCCCCAGCATTTT; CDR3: CATSRDSGDRGDQPQHF
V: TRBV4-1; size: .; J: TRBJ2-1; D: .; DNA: TGCGCCAGCAGCCCCCCGACGTCCTACAATGAGCAGTTCTTC; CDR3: CASSPPTSYNEQFF
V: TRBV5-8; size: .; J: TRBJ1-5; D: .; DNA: TGTGCCAGCAGCTTAGGGGCGGCTGGTCAGCCCCAGCATTTT; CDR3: CASSLGAAGQPQHF
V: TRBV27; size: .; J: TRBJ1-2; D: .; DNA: TGTGCCAGCGCCCCCGGACAGCCCTATGGCTACACCTTC; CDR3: CASAPGQPYGYTF
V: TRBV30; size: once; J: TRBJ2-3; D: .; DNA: TGTGCCTGGAGTATCGAACTTGCCTTCACAGATACGCAGTATTTT; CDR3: CAWSIELAFTDTQYF
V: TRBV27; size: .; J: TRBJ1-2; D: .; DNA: TGTGCCAGCACTCCAAATCGCGGTACTGCACTCTATGGCTACACCTTC; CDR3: CASTPNRGTALYGYTF
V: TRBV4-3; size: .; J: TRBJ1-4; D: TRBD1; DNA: TGCGCCAGCAGCCAGGACAGGACTAATGAAAAACTGTTTTTT; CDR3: CASSQDRTNEKLFF
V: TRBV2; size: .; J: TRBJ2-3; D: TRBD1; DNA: TGTGCCAGCAGTGCGGGGACAGGGGGGGGAGATACGCAGTATTTT; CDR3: CASSAGTGGGDTQYF
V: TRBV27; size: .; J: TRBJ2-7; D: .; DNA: TGTGCCAGCAGTCCCAGGAGCTCCTACGAGCAGTACTTC; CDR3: CASSPRSSYEQYF
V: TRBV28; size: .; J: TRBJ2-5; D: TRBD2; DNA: TGTGCCAGCAGTCTTCCCCCCGGGGGGGGATGGGAGACCCAGTACTTC; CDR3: CASSLPPGGGWETQYF
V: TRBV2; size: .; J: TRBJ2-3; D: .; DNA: TGTGCTCGGAGGGAGATGGGCACAGATACGCAGTATTTT; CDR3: CARREMGTDTQYF
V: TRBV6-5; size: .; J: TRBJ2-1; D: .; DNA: TGTGCCACCCATTCCCAGACCTACAATGAGCAGTTCTTC; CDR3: CATHSQTYNEQFF
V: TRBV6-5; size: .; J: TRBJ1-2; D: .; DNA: TGTGCCAGCAGTTACTCGACTCCTCTTGGCTACACCTTC; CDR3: CASSYSTPLGYTF
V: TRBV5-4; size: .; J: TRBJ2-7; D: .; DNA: TGTGCCAGCAGCTTGGAGGGGGAGTCCTACGAGCAGTACTTC; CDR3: CASSLEGESYEQYF
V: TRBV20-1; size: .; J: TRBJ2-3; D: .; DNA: TGCAGTGCCGAGGGGGGAGATACGCAGTATTTT; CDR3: CSAEGGDTQYF
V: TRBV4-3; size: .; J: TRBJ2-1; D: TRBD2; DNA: TGCGCCAGCAGCCAAGAGCGGGCTAGCGGGAGGGTCCGTGAGCAGTTCTTC; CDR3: CASSQERASGRVREQFF
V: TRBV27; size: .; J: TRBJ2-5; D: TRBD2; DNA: TGTGCCAGCAGTTTCTCAGCGGGAGAGTTTCGAGAGACCCAGTACTTC; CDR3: CASSFSAGEFRETQYF
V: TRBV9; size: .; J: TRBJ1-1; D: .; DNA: TGTGCCAGCAGCGTACGGGGGATAGGGGAAACTGAAGCTTTCTTT; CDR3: CASSVRGIGETEAFF
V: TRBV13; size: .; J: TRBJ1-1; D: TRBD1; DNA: TGTGCCAGCAGCCCCCCAGGGGGCACTGAAGCTTTCTTT; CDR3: CASSPPGGTEAFF
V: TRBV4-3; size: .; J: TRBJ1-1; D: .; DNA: TGCGCCAGCAGCCAAGAATTAGGGTTGAACACTGAAGCTTTCTTT; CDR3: CASSQELGLNTEAFF
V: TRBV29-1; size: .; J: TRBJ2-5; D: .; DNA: TGCAGCGTTGAAGACTGGGGAGAGACCCAGTACTTC; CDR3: CSVEDWGETQYF
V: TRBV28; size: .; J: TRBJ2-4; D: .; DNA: TGTGCCAGCAGTAAGGACCGGGACATTGAGTACTTC; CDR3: CASSKDRDIEYF
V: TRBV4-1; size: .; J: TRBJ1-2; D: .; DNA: TGCGCCAGCAGCCAAGAACCAGGGGACAACTATGGCTACACCTTC; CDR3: CASSQEPGDNYGYTF
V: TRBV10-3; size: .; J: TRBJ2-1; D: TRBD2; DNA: TGTGCCATCAGTGAGTCCCTAGGGACTAGCGGGGGGGCCGCCTACAATGAGCAGTTCTTC; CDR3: CAISESLGTSGGAAYNEQFF
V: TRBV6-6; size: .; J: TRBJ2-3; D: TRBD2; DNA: TGTGCCAGCAGTTACTTTGGACTAGCAGGAGATACGCAGTATTTT; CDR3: CASSYFGLAGDTQYF
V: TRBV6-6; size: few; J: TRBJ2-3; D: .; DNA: TGTGCCAGCAGTTACGACGGGGTCACAGATACGCAGTATTTT; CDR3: CASSYDGVTDTQYF
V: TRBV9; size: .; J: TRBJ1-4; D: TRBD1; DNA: TGTGCCAGCAGCGTAGCCGGGACAGGGGGCGAAAAACTGTTTTTT; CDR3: CASSVAGTGGEKLFF
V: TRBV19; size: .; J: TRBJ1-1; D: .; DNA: TGTGCCAGTAGTCCCCGACAGATCCCGGGGAGTGAAGCTTTCTTT; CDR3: CASSPRQIPGSEAFF
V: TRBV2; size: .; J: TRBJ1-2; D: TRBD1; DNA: TGTGCCAGCAGTGAAGGGACAGGATCCTCCTATGGCTACACCTTC; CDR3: CASSEGTGSSYGYTF
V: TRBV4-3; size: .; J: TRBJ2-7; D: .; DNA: TGCGCCAGCAGCCAAGATTCAATGTCAGTAAAGGCCTACGAGCAGTACTTC; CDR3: CASSQDSMSVKAYEQYF
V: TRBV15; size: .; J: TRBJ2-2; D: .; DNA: TGTGCCACCAGCGCGCCTTTCCCCGCGGGAAACACCGGGGAGCTGTTTTTT; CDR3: CATSAPFPAGNTGELFF
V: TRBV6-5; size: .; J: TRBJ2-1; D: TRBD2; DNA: TGTGCCAGCAGTCATCGTGGGGGGGATGAGCAGTTCTTC; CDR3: CASSHRGGDEQFF
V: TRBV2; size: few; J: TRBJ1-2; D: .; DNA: TGTGCCAGGGGTCCGGCGGAATTTGTGTGGGGCTACACCTTC; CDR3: CARGPAEFVWGYTF
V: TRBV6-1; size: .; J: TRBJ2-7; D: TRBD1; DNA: TGTGCCGGAGCGAGGACAGGGGGCATCTACGAGCAGTACTTC; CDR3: CAGARTGGIYEQYF
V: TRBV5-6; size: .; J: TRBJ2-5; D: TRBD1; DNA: TGTGCCAGCAAGGAAAGGGCGACAGGGGTAGAGACCCAGTACTTC; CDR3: CASKERATGVETQYF